Reported below is one T cell receptor beta chain. What it binds is unknown. PCR was performed a second time for roughly 7 to 11 cycles using a sample-barcoded 5' primer and a J-beta primer mix. TCRdb fed the 5' RACE reads into MiXCR, producing one record per CDR3 protein. The repertoire includes about 1.4 million distinct CDR3 sequences, around 59% of them detected once, and 5% to 7% sits in the top ten. The entry originates in a study of blood T cells in healthy people across ages. The germline CDR1 and CDR2 sequences are SGHVS and FQNEAQ. Between the trimmed V and J ends, which lost 2 bases and 4 bases, there was a span of 6 bases. The CDR3 loop spans 12 amino acids. Study conclusions and caveats: Per million T cells, TCR beta diversity dropped roughly linearly as age increased. It was not possible, with unsorted PBMCs, to conclusively compare naive and antigen-experienced cells.

Sequencing was done on a sample of blood. The sequence was obtained from a man between 18 and 35 years old in good health. The chain employs TRBV7-8 and TRBJ2-7; unclear D gene. The CDR3, as DNA: TGTGCCAGCAGCTTACAGAATTACGAGCAGTACTTC. The encoded protein is CASSLQNYEQYF.